The rows below give T cell receptor beta chains drawn from one sample of a study of T cells in Graves' hyperthyroidism and ophthalmopathy. TCRdb ran MiXCR on the multiplex PCR reads and lists one entry per CDR3 protein. The table shows some 270,000 distinct CDR3 sequences, with approximately 25% occurring only once. Sequences were obtained from blood. The receptor set was obtained from a woman aged 40 to 50 with Graves' ophthalmopathy. Each CDR3 is given with its conserved first and last residue. A D gene is named only where the DNA matches it firmly. Expanded clones get a size class; other rows say once, few or many, or leave the size out.

TRBV12-3/TRBV12-4,TRBJ1-3,NA,NA,TGTGCCAGCAGTTTCTGGTTCGGGGGCACTGGGACTGGAAACACCATATATTTT,CASSFWFGGTGTGNTIYF
TRBV30,TRBJ2-6,NA,NA,TGTGCCCTAACCCAGGGTCTCAGTTCTGGGGCCAACGTCCTGACTTTC,CALTQGLSSGANVLTF
TRBV4-3,TRBJ2-7,NA,NA,TGCGCCAGCAGCCAAGAGTATCGGGGTTACGGCTACGAGCAGTACTTC,CASSQEYRGYGYEQYF
TRBV12-3/TRBV12-4,TRBJ2-5,NA,NA,TGTGCCAGCCCTGGACACAGGGTGGGGGGAGAGACCCAGTACTTC,CASPGHRVGGETQYF
TRBV18,TRBJ2-5,NA,NA,TGTGCCAGCTCACGCCTCCAATCCCAAGAGACCCAGTACTTC,CASSRLQSQETQYF
TRBV28,TRBJ2-7,TRBD2,many,TGTGCCAGCAGTTTAGTTGGGACTAGCCTGATCTCCTACGAGCAGTACTTC,CASSLVGTSLISYEQYF
TRBV7-3,TRBJ1-1,NA,NA,TGTGCCAGCAGCCCCCCCAGAAGCACTGAAGCTTTCTTT,CASSPPRSTEAFF
TRBV4-1,TRBJ1-2,TRBD1,many,TGCGCCAGCACCGGGACAGGGGGCAGCTATGGCTACACCTTC,CASTGTGGSYGYTF
TRBV5-5,TRBJ1-1,TRBD1,NA,TGTGCCAGCAGCTTGGAAGGGGGGACAGTGAACACTGAAGCTTTCTTT,CASSLEGGTVNTEAFF
TRBV13,TRBJ2-7,NA,many,TGTGCCAGCAGCTTAAGGGGACCGGCCGAGCAGTACTTC,CASSLRGPAEQYF
TRBV28,TRBJ1-1,NA,many,TGTGCCAGCAATTTAGGCGGTCCGCTGAACACTGAAGCTTTCTTT,CASNLGGPLNTEAFF
TRBV30,TRBJ2-7,TRBD1,many,TGTGCCTGGAGTGTAGGGGGCCCATCCTACGAGCAGTACTTC,CAWSVGGPSYEQYF
TRBV6-5,TRBJ2-7,TRBD2,many,TGTGCCAGCAGTTCCATTAGCGGGAGGCACCACGAGCAGTACTTC,CASSSISGRHHEQYF
TRBV7-2,TRBJ1-6,NA,many,TGTGCCAGCAGCGTGGGTGGCGGGGGGCCTTCACCCCTCCACTTT,CASSVGGGGPSPLHF
TRBV28,TRBJ2-7,NA,many,TGTGCCAGCAGCTTGTCCCGGGACCCCTACGAGCAGTACTTC,CASSLSRDPYEQYF